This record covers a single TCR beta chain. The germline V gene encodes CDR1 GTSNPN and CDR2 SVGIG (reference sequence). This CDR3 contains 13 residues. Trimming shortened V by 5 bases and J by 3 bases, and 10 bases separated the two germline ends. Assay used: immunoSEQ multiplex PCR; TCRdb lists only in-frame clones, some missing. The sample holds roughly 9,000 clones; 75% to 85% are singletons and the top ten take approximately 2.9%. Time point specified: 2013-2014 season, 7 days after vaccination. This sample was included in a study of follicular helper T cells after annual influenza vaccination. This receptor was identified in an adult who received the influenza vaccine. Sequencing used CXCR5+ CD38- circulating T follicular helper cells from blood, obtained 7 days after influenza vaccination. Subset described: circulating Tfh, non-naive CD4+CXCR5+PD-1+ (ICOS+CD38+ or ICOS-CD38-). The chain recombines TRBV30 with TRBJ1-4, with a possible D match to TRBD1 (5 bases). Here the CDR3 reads CAWCRGPNEKLFF. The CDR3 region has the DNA TGTGCCTGGTGCCGGGGCCCTAATGAAAAACTGTTTTTT.